This TCR beta chain was profiled in a study of T-cell memory formation after mild COVID-19. TCRdb fed the 5' RACE reads into MiXCR, producing one record per CDR3 protein. Of more than 35,000 distinct CDR3 sequences listed, 5.5% to 7% are singletons. From germline, CDR1 is SQVTM and CDR2 ANQGSEA. The germline V and J ends were trimmed by 4 bases and 10 bases, with 11 bases remaining between them. CDR3 size: 10 residues. General observations from the study: The CD4+ clones that contracted clustered mainly within CM and EM, and the CD8+ clones concentrated in EMRA.

This clonotype was observed many times. Antigen unknown. The chain joins TRBV29-1 to TRBJ2-7; the D gene is possibly TRBD1 (6 bases). The source is an adult who had mild COVID-19 (a few samples of this study predate the infection). Cell type and time point are not known. Sequenced input: PBMCs or a T cell subset sorted from them (not recorded which). The CDR3 DNA follows: TGCAGCGTTGGGACAGATATACAGTACTTC. It encodes CSVGTDIQYF.